The 27 T cell receptor beta chains below come from one sample, sequenced in a study of CD8 T cells in Susac syndrome. RNA in amounts of about 0.5 to 1 ug was reverse transcribed with random hexamers. TCRdb processed the immunoSEQ multiplex PCR reads anew with MiXCR; each CDR3 protein has one entry. The table records approximately 200,000 distinct CDR3 sequences, more than 85% of them present only once. The specimen was CD8+ T cells from PBMCs. These receptors originate from a human donor with multiple sclerosis.

The chain has TRBV20-1 and TRBJ2-1; D is undetermined. Looked up from germline, CDR1 is DFQATT and CDR2 is SNEGSKA (reference sequence). The CDR3 totals 13 residues. The V and J ends lost 3 bases and 5 bases respectively, with 11 bases between them. The CDR3 loop is CSARADTNNEQFF. CDR3 bases: TGCAGTGCTAGGGCCGACACAAACAATGAGCAGTTCTTC.

This sequence joins TRBV29-1 and TRBJ2-2; the D is unclear. CDR3 length equals 13 residues. V was cut by 4 bases and J by 0 bases, with 6 bases left in between. Germline CDR1 reads SQVTM; CDR2 reads ANQGSEA. The DNA of the CDR3 is TGCAGCGTTGGGAAAACGAACACCGGGGAGCTGTTTTTT. This encodes CSVGKTNTGELFF.

The V call is TRBV19, the J call TRBJ2-7; D remains ambiguous. Looked up from germline, CDR1 is LNHDA and CDR2 is SQIVND (reference sequence). Trimming shortened V by 5 bases and J by 0 bases, and 20 bases separated the two germline ends. The CDR3 totals 17 residues. CDR3 nucleotides: TGTGCCAGTAGTCCCGGGCCGCCCGGTAGGTACTCCTACGAGCAGTACTTC. Protein sequence: CASSPGPPGRYSYEQYF.

This CDR3 is CATVPGDRGPGMHGYTF. In DNA, the CDR3 is TGTGCCACCGTCCCCGGGGACAGGGGGCCGGGGATGCATGGCTACACCTTC. This chain connects TRBV12-3 or TRBV12-4 to TRBJ1-2; TRBD1 agrees at 12 bases. V shed 10 bases, J shed 6 bases, and the junction held 18 bases outside the gene matches. The CDR3 length is 17 residues.

The rearrangement links TRBV7-9 to TRBJ2-3, with D unresolved. V was clipped by 4 bases and J by 2 bases, with 16 bases between them. The germline CDR1 and CDR2 sequences are SEHNR and FQNEAQ (reference sequence). This CDR3 spans 16 amino acids. The CDR3 nucleotides are TGTGCCAGCAGCTCCCAGACCCTCCGGATCACAGATACGCAGTATTTT. Its translation is CASSSQTLRITDTQYF.

The chain is built from TRBV12-5 and TRBJ2-7, with 10 positions matching TRBD1. Germline trimming cut 6 bases from V and 2 bases from J; bases unmatched to any gene: 7. This CDR3 contains 15 residues. Germline assignment: CDR1 LGHNT and CDR2 FRNRAP. As DNA, the CDR3 is TGTGCTAGTGGCCCCCCGGGACAGGGGACCTACGAGCAGTACTTC. It codes for CASGPPGQGTYEQYF.

The chain has TRBV12-3 or TRBV12-4 and TRBJ2-2; TRBD2 aligns across 8 bases. J gave up 8 bases and V 8 bases, and 1 base lay outside the gene matches. This CDR3 is built from 11 residues. CDR3 sequence: CASVAGGELFF. The CDR3, as DNA: TGTGCCAGCGTAGCGGGAGGGGAGCTGTTTTTT.

This chain connects TRBV4-1 to TRBJ2-7, with a possible D match to TRBD1 (6 bases). This CDR3 spans 17 amino acids. Germline V gene lookup returns CDR1 MGHRA and CDR2 YSYEKL. Trimming pared 0 bases from V and 3 bases from J, leaving 18 bases between. CDR3 in DNA: TGCGCCAGCAGCCAAGAACAGTTCGCAGGGGTCATCTACGAGCAGTACTTC. Its translation is CASSQEQFAGVIYEQYF.

V gene TRBV6-6 combines with J gene TRBJ1-5, with 7 nucleotides matching TRBD1. The CDR3 runs 15 residues. Germline assignment: CDR1 MNHNY and CDR2 SVGAGI (reference sequence). Trimming at V came to 1 base and at J to 3 bases, leaving 3 bases not matched to a gene. The chain's CDR3 is CASSYLDRANQPQHF. The CDR3 DNA reads TGTGCCAGCAGTTACTTAGACAGGGCCAATCAGCCCCAGCATTTT.

V gene TRBV12-3 or TRBV12-4 combines with J gene TRBJ1-1, with 7 bases identical to TRBD1. This CDR3 spans 15 amino acids. V shed 3 bases and J 4 bases; nucleotides not matched to a gene: 8. DNA for the CDR3: TGTGCCAGCAGTTTTCGCAGGGGGTCGGGCACTGAAGCTTTCTTT. Translation gives CASSFRRGSGTEAFF.

The chain is built from TRBV2 and TRBJ2-7; D remains unclear. V lost 1 base and J lost 3, with 13 bases in between. The CDR3 covers 15 residues. Germline V gene data show CDR1 as SNHLY and CDR2 as FYNNEI. The CDR3 DNA follows: TGTGCCAGCAGTGAAGTACGGCAGGTCCTCTACGAGCAGTACTTC. Translation: CASSEVRQVLYEQYF.

J is TRBJ2-2 and V is TRBV14, with TRBD1 as a possible D gene (5 bases). V lost 3 bases and J 0 bases, leaving 17 bases between the germline ends. CDR3 length: 18 amino acids. Germline V CDR1 and CDR2: SGHDN, FVKESK. CDR3 coding DNA: TGTGCCAGCAGCCACTGGGGCAAGCCCAACGCGAACACCGGGGAGCTGTTTTTT. As protein: CASSHWGKPNANTGELFF. The full variable domain, rest sourced from reference TRBV14 and TRBJ2-2, is EAGVTQFPSHSVIEKGQTVTLRCDPISGHDNLYWYRRVMGKEIKFLLHFVKESKQDESGMPNNRFLAERTGGTYSTLKVQPAELEDSGVYFCASSHWGKPNANTGELFFGEGSRLTVL.

V and J are TRBV7-9 and TRBJ2-1, with D hard to call. V dropped 4 bases and J dropped 8 bases, with 6 bases sitting between them. The CDR3 is 11 residues long. Looked up from germline, CDR1 is SEHNR and CDR2 is FQNEAQ (reference sequence). The CDR3 sequence: CASSSTDEQFF. CDR3 in DNA: TGTGCCAGCAGCTCCACCGATGAGCAGTTCTTC.

The V call is TRBV12-5, the J call TRBJ1-2; D perhaps matches TRBD1 (5 bases). V gave up 3 bases and J gave up 4 bases, with 12 bases separating them. The CDR3 sequence is 14 residues long. The germline V gene has CDR1 LGHNT and CDR2 FRNRAP. The CDR3 protein is CASGLGTASYGYTF. Here the CDR3 DNA reads TGTGCTAGTGGTTTAGGGACGGCCTCCTATGGCTACACCTTC.

This clonotype showed up just once. The J gene is TRBJ1-2, the V gene TRBV12-3 or TRBV12-4; D is unclear. The CDR3 runs to 13 residues. Trimming removed 3 bases from V and 1 base from J, with 6 bases in between. The CDR3 sequence is CASSFSINYGYTF. In DNA, the CDR3 is TGTGCCAGCAGTTTTAGTATTAACTATGGCTACACCTTC.

This chain joins TRBV20-1 and TRBJ1-1, with a tentative D call TRBD1 (5 bases). This CDR3 comprises 12 residues. In germline, CDR1 is DFQATT, CDR2 SNEGSKA (reference sequence). Between the trimmed V and J ends, which lost 6 bases and 4 bases, there was a span of 12 bases. The chain's CDR3 is CSAGGVGTEAFF. The CDR3 region has the DNA TGCAGTGCGGGGGGGGTGGGCACTGAAGCTTTCTTT.

This chain connects TRBV9 to TRBJ2-1, with D possibly called TRBD1 or TRBD2 (6 bases each). V gave up 2 bases and J gave up 10 bases, with 13 bases separating them. This CDR3 is 13 amino acids long. CDR1 and CDR2 from the germline V gene are SGDLS and YYNGEE. The CDR3 region is CASSVDRGQEQFF. CDR3 bases: TGTGCCAGCAGCGTGGATCGGGGGCAGGAGCAGTTCTTC.

The rearrangement uses TRBV27 and TRBJ2-7; D is perhaps TRBD1 or TRBD2 (5 bases each). This CDR3 is 13 amino acids long. Per germline, CDR1 MNHEY and CDR2 SMNVEV (reference sequence). The V and J ends lost 5 bases and 6 bases respectively, with 14 bases between them. The CDR3 region is CASSLGRRTEQYF. The CDR3 nucleotides are TGTGCCAGCAGTCTGGGACGTCGAACCGAGCAGTACTTC.

The sample holds one count of this clonotype. The chain recombines TRBV7-8 with TRBJ1-1; D is uncertain. Germline CDR1 SGHVS, CDR2 FQNEAQ. This CDR3 has 13 amino acids. The ends were cut back, 5 bases at V and 8 bases at J, with 15 bases in the middle. CDR3 region: CASSPSGFGEAFF. In DNA form, the CDR3 reads TGTGCCAGCAGCCCGAGCGGATTCGGGGAAGCTTTCTTT.

The V and J genes are TRBV7-9 and TRBJ2-7; 12 bases map to TRBD2. Germline assignment: CDR1 SEHNR and CDR2 FQNEAQ (reference sequence). The CDR3 has 17 residues. V shed 5 bases, J shed 3 bases, and the junction held 11 bases outside the gene matches. The CDR3 protein is CASSRSTGLAGYYEQYF. The CDR3 coding sequence is TGTGCCAGCAGCCGATCCACGGGACTAGCGGGCTACTACGAGCAGTACTTC.

The chain is built from TRBV12-3 or TRBV12-4 and TRBJ2-3; no reliable D call. CDR3 length: 15 amino acids. V gave up 1 base and J gave up 1 base, with 9 bases separating them. CDR3 region: CASSLGGLGTDTQYF. The CDR3 bases are TGTGCCAGCAGTTTAGGCGGTTTAGGCACAGATACGCAGTATTTT.

The genes are TRBV9 and TRBJ1-3; unclear D gene. The CDR3 length is 14 residues. The germline V gene has CDR1 SGDLS and CDR2 YYNGEE. V lost 3 bases and J 4 bases, leaving 11 bases between the germline ends. The CDR3 spells CASSASGTGNTIYF. In nucleotides, the CDR3 is TGTGCCAGCAGCGCCTCAGGAACCGGAAACACCATATATTTT.

The genes are TRBV4-2 and TRBJ1-2; 8 bases align to TRBD1. The CDR3 is 18 amino acids. Germline lookup yields CDR1 LGHNA and CDR2 YNFKEQ. The V gene end was trimmed by 1 base and the J gene end by 1 base; junction bases not matched to a gene: 11. CDR3 protein: CASSQVTGTGPFNYGYTF. DNA for the CDR3: TGTGCCAGCAGCCAAGTCACTGGGACAGGCCCGTTTAACTATGGCTACACCTTC.

The V gene is TRBV9, the J gene TRBJ1-2; D not certain. In germline, CDR1 is SGDLS, CDR2 YYNGEE. CDR3 length equals 16 residues. V was clipped by 6 bases and J by 6 bases, with 24 bases between them. The CDR3, as DNA: TGTGCCAGCACTAAGCTTACTCTGGCGGGCGTCGATGGCTACACCTTC. Translating it yields CASTKLTLAGVDGYTF.

This sequence joins TRBV7-2 and TRBJ2-7, with 7 bases lining up with TRBD2. Germline CDR1 is SGHTA and CDR2 is FQGNSA. CDR3 size: 16 residues. Trimming took 5 bases from V and 4 from J; bases not matched to a gene: 14. CDR3 nucleotides: TGTGCCAGCAGCCCAGCCGGGGCGGGAGAAGGTTACGAGCAGTACTTC. It yields the protein CASSPAGAGEGYEQYF.

The V gene is TRBV3-1, the J gene TRBJ2-7; D is unclear. V was shortened by 1 base and J by 5 bases, with 15 bases between the two germline ends. CDR3 length: 15 amino acids. The germline V gene encodes CDR1 LGHDT and CDR2 YNNKEL (reference sequence). The CDR3 reads CASSQVFVPPNEQYF. The CDR3 nucleotides are TGTGCCAGCAGCCAAGTGTTTGTACCTCCTAACGAGCAGTACTTC.

The chain is built from TRBV7-9 and TRBJ1-2; no definite D call. The length of the CDR3 is 13 residues. The V gene lost 5 bases and the J gene lost 6 bases, with 13 bases spanning the gap. CDR1 is SEHNR, CDR2 FQNEAQ, per germline (reference sequence). CDR3 amino acids: CASSQGPVDGYTF. The CDR3 nucleotides read TGTGCCAGCAGCCAAGGACCGGTGGATGGCTACACCTTC. Supplemented by reference TRBV7-9 and TRBJ1-2, the full variable domain reads DTGVSQNPRHKITKRGQNVTFRCDPISEHNRLYWYRQTLGQGPEFLTYFQNEAQLEKSRLLSDRFSAERPKGSFSTLEIQRTEQGDSAMYLCASSQGPVDGYTFGSGTRLTVV.